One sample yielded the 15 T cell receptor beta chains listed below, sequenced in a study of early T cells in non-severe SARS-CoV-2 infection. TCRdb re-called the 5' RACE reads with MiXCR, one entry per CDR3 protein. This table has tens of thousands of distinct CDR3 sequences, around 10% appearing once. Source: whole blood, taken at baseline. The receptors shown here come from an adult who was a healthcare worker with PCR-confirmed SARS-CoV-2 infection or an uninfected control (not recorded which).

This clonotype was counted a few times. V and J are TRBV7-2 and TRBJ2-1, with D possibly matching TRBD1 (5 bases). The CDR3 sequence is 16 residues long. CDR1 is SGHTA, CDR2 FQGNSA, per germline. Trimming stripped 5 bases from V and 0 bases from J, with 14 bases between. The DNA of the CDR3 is TGTGCCAGCAGCCCGCCTCCAGGGTCCTCCTACAATGAGCAGTTCTTC. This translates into CASSPPPGSSYNEQFF.

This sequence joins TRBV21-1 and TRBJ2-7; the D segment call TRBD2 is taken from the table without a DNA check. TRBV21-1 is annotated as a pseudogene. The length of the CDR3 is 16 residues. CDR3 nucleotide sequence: TGTGCCAGCAGCAAATTTGGGAGGGGACCGCCCTACGAGCAGTACTTC. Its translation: CASSKFGRGPPYEQYF.

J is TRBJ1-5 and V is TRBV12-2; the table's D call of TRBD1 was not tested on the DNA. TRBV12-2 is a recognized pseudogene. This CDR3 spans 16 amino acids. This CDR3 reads CASRLPRGQPNQPQHF. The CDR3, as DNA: TGTGCAAGTCGCTTACCGAGAGGACAGCCAAATCAGCCCCAGCATTTT.

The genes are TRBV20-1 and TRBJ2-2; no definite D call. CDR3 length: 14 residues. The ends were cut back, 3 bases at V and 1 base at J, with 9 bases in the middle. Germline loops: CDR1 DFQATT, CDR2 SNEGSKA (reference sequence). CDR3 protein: CSARDLLNTGELFF. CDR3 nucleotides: TGCAGTGCTAGGGACCTCCTGAACACCGGGGAGCTGTTTTTT.

The CDR3 here is CASSPGQGLAKNIQYF. Written as DNA, the CDR3 is TGTGCCAGCTCACCGGGACAGGGACTAGCCAAAAACATTCAGTACTTC. The chain links TRBV18 to TRBJ2-4; 9 positions match TRBD1. Trimming took 3 bases from V and 0 from J; bases not matched to a gene: 3. CDR3 size: 16 residues. CDR1 is KGHSH and CDR2 is LQKENI in the germline V gene.

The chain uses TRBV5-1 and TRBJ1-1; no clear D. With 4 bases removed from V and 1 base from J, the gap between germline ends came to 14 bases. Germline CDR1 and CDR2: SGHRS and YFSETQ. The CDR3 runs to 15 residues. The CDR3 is CASSPAPGRNTEAFF. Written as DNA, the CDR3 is TGCGCCAGCAGCCCTGCACCGGGCAGGAACACTGAAGCTTTCTTT.

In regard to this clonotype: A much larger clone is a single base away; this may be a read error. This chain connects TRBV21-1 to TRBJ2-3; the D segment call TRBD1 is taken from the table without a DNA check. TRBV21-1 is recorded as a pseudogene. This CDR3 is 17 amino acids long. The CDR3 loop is CASSKAGTGNSSDTQYF. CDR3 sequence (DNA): TGTGCCAGCAGCAAAGCCGGGACAGGAAATAGCTCAGATACGCAGTATTTT.

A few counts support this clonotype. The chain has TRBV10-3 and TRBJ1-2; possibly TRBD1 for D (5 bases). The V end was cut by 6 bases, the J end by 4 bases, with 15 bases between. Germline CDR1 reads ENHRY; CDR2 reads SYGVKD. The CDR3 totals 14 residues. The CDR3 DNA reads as TGTGCCATCAGCTCGGGGGGACCACGCTATGGCTACACCTTC. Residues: CAISSGGPRYGYTF.

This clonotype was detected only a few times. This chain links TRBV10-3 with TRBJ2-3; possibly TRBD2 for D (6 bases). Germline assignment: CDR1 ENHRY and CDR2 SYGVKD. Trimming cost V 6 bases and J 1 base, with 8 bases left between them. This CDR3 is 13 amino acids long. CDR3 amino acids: CAIRTRGTDTQYF. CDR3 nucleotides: TGTGCCATCAGGACTAGGGGCACAGATACGCAGTATTTT.

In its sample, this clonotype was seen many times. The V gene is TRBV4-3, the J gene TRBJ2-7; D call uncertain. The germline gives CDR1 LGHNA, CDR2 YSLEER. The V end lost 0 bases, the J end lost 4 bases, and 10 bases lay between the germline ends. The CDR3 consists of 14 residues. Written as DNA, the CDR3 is TGCGCCAGCAGCCAAGATCCGTGGGTGTACGAGCAGTACTTC. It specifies CASSQDPWVYEQYF.

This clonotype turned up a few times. CDR3 region: CASSDSWGTEAFF. The CDR3 DNA follows: TGTGCCAGCAGTGACTCTTGGGGGACTGAAGCTTTCTTT. The J gene is TRBJ1-1, the V gene TRBV6-4, with D perhaps matching TRBD1 (5 bases). With 0 bases removed from V and 5 bases from J, the gap between germline ends came to 7 bases. The length of the CDR3 is 13 residues. Germline lookup yields CDR1 MRHNA and CDR2 SNTAGT.

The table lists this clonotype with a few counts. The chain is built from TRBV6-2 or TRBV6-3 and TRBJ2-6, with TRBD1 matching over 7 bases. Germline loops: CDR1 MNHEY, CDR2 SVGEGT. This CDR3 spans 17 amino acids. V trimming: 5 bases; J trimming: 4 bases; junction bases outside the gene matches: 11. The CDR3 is CASSRQGPGPGANVLTF. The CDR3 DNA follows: TGTGCCAGCAGTCGACAGGGTCCGGGACCCGGGGCCAACGTCCTGACTTTC.

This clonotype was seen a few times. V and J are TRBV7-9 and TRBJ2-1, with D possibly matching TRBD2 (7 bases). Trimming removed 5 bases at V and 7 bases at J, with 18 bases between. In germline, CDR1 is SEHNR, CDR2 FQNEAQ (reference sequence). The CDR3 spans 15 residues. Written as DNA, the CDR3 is TGTGCCAGCAGCCCCCAACAGGGAGGGAGAAATGAGCAGTTCTTC. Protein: CASSPQQGGRNEQFF.

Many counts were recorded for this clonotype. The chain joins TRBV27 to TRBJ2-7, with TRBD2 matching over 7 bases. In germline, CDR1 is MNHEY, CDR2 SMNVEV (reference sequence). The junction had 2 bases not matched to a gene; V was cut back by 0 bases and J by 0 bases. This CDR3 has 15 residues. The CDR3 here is CASSLSGGSSYEQYF. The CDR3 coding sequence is TGTGCCAGCAGTTTATCCGGGGGGAGCTCCTACGAGCAGTACTTC.

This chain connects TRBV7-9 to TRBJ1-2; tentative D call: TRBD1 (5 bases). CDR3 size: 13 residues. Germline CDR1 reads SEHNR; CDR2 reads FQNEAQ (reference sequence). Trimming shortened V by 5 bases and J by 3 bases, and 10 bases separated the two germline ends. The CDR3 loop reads CASSERQYYGYTF. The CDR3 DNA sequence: TGTGCCAGCAGCGAACGACAGTACTATGGCTACACCTTC.